The T cell receptor beta chain described here comes from a study of OX40 agonist ivuxolimab in advanced cancers. Study overall: All patients had ivuxolimab intravenously every 2 weeks at 0.01 to 10 mg/kg.

Clones were sequenced by immunoSEQ multiplex PCR, and TCRdb holds only the in-frame ones, with some missing. The sample holds about 98,000 clones, roughly 85% seen once. On this clone itself: Its antigen is not identified.

The V and J ends lost 5 bases and 2 bases respectively, with 21 bases between them. Germline V lookup: CDR1 SNHLY, CDR2 FYNNEI. This CDR3 has 17 amino acids. Study observations and caveats: Clonal expansion from baseline to week 6 occurred in both CD4+ and CD8+ T cells. Antigen specificity was not determined for the expanded peripheral T cells.

This chain uses TRBV2 with TRBJ1-2; no definite D call. The source material was CD4+ or CD8+ T cells sorted from blood, sampled in a trial of the OX40 agonist ivuxolimab. This sequence originates from an adult with an advanced solid tumor such as melanoma, head and neck, liver or kidney cancer. The CDR3 is CASSTEVLTFSNYGYTF. The CDR3 coding sequence is TGTGCCAGCAGTACCGAAGTATTAACATTCTCAAACTATGGCTACACCTTC. Filled out from reference TRBV2 and TRBJ1-2, the complete variable domain reads EPEVTQTPSHQVTQMGQEVILRCVPISNHLYFYWYRQILGQKVEFLVSFYNNEISEKSEIFDDQFSVERPDGSNFTLKIRSTKLEDSAMYFCASSTEVLTFSNYGYTFGSGTRLTVV.